This section outlines one T cell receptor (beta chain) sequence together with its context. This same CDR3 is encoded by further DNA sequences in the sample. V trimming: 1 base; J trimming: 5 bases; junction bases outside the gene matches: 3. In germline, CDR1 is SGHTA, CDR2 FQGNSA. CDR3 size: 15 residues. This sample was taken from a study of blood T cell repertoires in COVID-19. Study context: Italy, Spain and the United States were the sources of the convalescent and acute COVID-19 samples. PBMCs, B-cell-depleted T cells, or T cells provided the cDNA or gDNA that made up the material.

Original data processing: Estimated nucleated cell counts came from reference gene primer amplification. The method was immunoSEQ multiplex PCR; TCRdb's version includes in-frame clones alone and lacks a portion of them. V, J and clone size were drawn from that table, and D and trimming were deduced from the DNA. The sample includes 250,000 to 400,000 clones, 87% of them seen just once. V usage is TRBV7-2 and J usage is TRBJ1-5; 9 bases map to TRBD1. What was sequenced was peripheral blood. The clonotype originates from a man aged 50 or older with active or convalescent COVID-19. CDR3 sequence reads: CASSLEGQGYQPQHF. For the CDR3, the DNA is TGTGCCAGCAGCTTAGAGGGACAGGGATATCAGCCCCAGCATTTT.